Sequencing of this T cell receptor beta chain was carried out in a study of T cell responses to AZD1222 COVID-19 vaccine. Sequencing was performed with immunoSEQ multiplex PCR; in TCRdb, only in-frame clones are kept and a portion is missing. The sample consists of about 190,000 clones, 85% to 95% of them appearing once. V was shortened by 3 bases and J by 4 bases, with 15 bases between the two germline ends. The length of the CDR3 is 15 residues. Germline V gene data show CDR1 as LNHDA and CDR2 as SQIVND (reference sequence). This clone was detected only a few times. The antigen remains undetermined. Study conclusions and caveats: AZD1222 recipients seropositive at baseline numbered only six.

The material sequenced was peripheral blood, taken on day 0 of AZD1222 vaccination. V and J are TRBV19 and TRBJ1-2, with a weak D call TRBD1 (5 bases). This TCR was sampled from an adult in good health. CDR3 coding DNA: TGTGCCAGTAGTATGGGACTTCGGAGGGGCTATGGCTACACCTTC. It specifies CASSMGLRRGYGYTF.